A selection of T cell receptor beta chains follows, all from one sample in a study. In TCRdb, the RT-PCR reads were re-called with MiXCR into one record per CDR3 protein. The profile shows almost 700,000 distinct CDR3 sequences, more than 13% of them singletons. The sequenced sample consisted of memory CD4+ T cells from blood. Every receptor here comes from a female donor in good health, serving as a healthy control. The CDR3 runs from the conserved cysteine through the conserved F or W. Each record gives: clone size, D gene, J gene, V gene, CDR3 DNA, CDR3 protein. A D gene is named only where the DNA matches it firmly. The size of a clone is reported for some rows only, either as once, few or many, or as a class for expanded clones.

>.|.|TRBJ1-1|TRBV6-1
TGTGCCAGCAGGACCAGCGGGGGACTGAACACTGAAGCTTTCTTT
CASRTSGGLNTEAFF
>few|TRBD2|TRBJ2-5|TRBV5-1
TGCGCCAGCAGCCCGGGGGGGGTTGCAACCCTCTTACCTCTACGCCAAGAGACCCAGTACTTC
CASSPGGVATLLPLRQETQYF
>.|.|TRBJ1-4|TRBV25-1
TGTGCCAGCAGTGATTGGCAGGGTTACGAAAAACTGTTTTTT
CASSDWQGYEKLFF
>.|.|TRBJ1-5|TRBV6-1
TGTGCCAGCACCCTATTGGTTGAGAATCAGCCCCAGCATTTT
CASTLLVENQPQHF
>few|TRBD1|TRBJ1-2|TRBV9
TGTGCCAGCAGGGGGGACAGTTCGTACTATGGCTACACCTTC
CASRGDSSYYGYTF
>few|.|TRBJ2-7|TRBV7-9
TGTGCCAGCAGCTATAGGGAATTCCCCTACGAGCAGTACTTC
CASSYREFPYEQYF
>few|.|TRBJ1-2|TRBV20-1
TGCAGTGCCCGGGACAAAAGTTATGGCTACACCTTC
CSARDKSYGYTF
>many|.|TRBJ1-5|TRBV28
TGTGCCAGCAGGGGGGCGAGCAATCAGCCCCAGCATTTT
CASRGASNQPQHF
>.|.|TRBJ1-5|TRBV7-2
TGTGCCAGCAGCTTGGGGGCGTCCCAATCCTATAGCAATCAGCCCCAGCATTTT
CASSLGASQSYSNQPQHF
>once|TRBD1|TRBJ1-1|TRBV19
TGTGCCAGTAGTAGGGACAGGGGACCGATCACTGAAGCTTTCTTT
CASSRDRGPITEAFF
>many|TRBD2|TRBJ2-3|TRBV27
TGTGCCAGCATGGAAGCGGGAAGGGATACGCAGTATTTT
CASMEAGRDTQYF
>few|.|TRBJ1-4|TRBV25-1
TGTGCCAGCAGTGACCGGACAGTAGGAGCCGAAAAACTGTTTTTT
CASSDRTVGAEKLFF
>few|.|TRBJ1-5|TRBV20-1
TGCAGTGCTAAGAGGACAGCCCCGTATCAGCCCCAGCATTTT
CSAKRTAPYQPQHF
>.|TRBD1|TRBJ2-1|TRBV5-1
TGCGCCAGCAGCGTAACAGGGGGCCACTCCTACAATGAGCAGTTCTTC
CASSVTGGHSYNEQFF
>.|.|TRBJ1-4|TRBV27
TGTGCCAGCGGCATTACAGGAGAGCTGTGCGAAAAACTGTTTTTT
CASGITGELCEKLFF
>.|.|TRBJ2-2|TRBV12-3/TRBV12-4
TGTGCCAGCAGGGGAGAAGACGGGGAGCTGTTTTTT
CASRGEDGELFF
>.|.|TRBJ2-2|TRBV9
TGTGCCAGCAGCGTAGTGGCCACCGGGGAGCTGTTTTTT
CASSVVATGELFF
>.|.|TRBJ1-4|TRBV29-1
TGCAGCGTTAAAGGGTTAGGGGAAAAACTGTTTTTT
CSVKGLGEKLFF
>.|.|TRBJ1-6|TRBV6-6
TGTGCCATCTGGGCCAGGGGCTCCTATAATTCACCCCTCCACTTT
CAIWARGSYNSPLHF
>many|TRBD2|TRBJ2-3|TRBV5-1
TGCGCCAGCAGAGCGACTAGCGGAGGGATTGGCACAGATACGCAGTATTTT
CASRATSGGIGTDTQYF
>.|.|TRBJ2-3|TRBV25-1
TGTGCCAGCAGTGCAGACACCCAGAGCACAGATACGCAGTATTTT
CASSADTQSTDTQYF
>.|.|TRBJ2-1|TRBV6-2/TRBV6-3
TGTGCCAGCAGTTCCCCCCAGCGGCAATCCTACAATGAGCAGTTCTTC
CASSSPQRQSYNEQFF
>.|TRBD1|TRBJ1-1|TRBV4-3
TGCGCCAGCAGCGAAAGCACAGGGGTAACTGAAGCTTTCTTT
CASSESTGVTEAFF
>few|TRBD2|TRBJ2-7|TRBV6-2/TRBV6-3
TGTGCCAGCAGTTACTCGATGGGGACTAACGACAGGCAGTACTTC
CASSYSMGTNDRQYF
>.|.|TRBJ1-3|TRBV12-5
TGTGCTGGGGTCGATGGAAACACCATATATTTT
CAGVDGNTIYF
>many|.|TRBJ2-5|TRBV6-5
TGTGCCAGCAGCCCCACCCATACAGTCCAAGAGACCCAGTACTTC
CASSPTHTVQETQYF